Sequencing of this T cell receptor beta chain was carried out in a study of blood T cell repertoires in COVID-19. V dropped 11 bases and J dropped 2 bases, with 25 bases sitting between them. The CDR3 consists of 16 residues. Germline loops: CDR1 MGHDK, CDR2 SYGVNS. Assay: immunoSEQ multiplex PCR; the TCRdb copy retains only in-frame clones and omits some. Among 130,000 to 150,000 clones listed, roughly 77% were seen once. Sequenced: peripheral blood. This receptor was taken from a man aged 60-69 years with acute or convalescent COVID-19. The chain couples TRBV25-1 to TRBJ2-7; TRBD2 might be the D (5 bases). The CDR3 reads CAASRSGRRGAYEQYF. In DNA form, the CDR3 reads TGTGCCGCGAGCCGGTCGGGAAGGCGAGGAGCCTACGAGCAGTACTTC.